The 27 T cell receptor beta chains listed next were all sequenced from one sample in a study of blood T cell repertoires in COVID-19. Only in-frame clones appear in the TCRdb table, and some are missing; sequencing was by immunoSEQ multiplex PCR. The sample includes around 19,000 clones, approximately 90% seen only once; the top ten take roughly 7.7%. Sequencing used peripheral blood. These receptors were taken from a woman aged 55-69 years with active COVID-19.

V gene TRBV18 combines with J gene TRBJ1-6; the D gene is possibly TRBD1 (6 bases). V was clipped by 10 bases and J by 8 bases, with 24 bases between them. This CDR3 is built from 16 residues. The germline CDR1 and CDR2 sequences are KGHSH and LQKENI. This CDR3 is CATAPVPGTGHSPLHF. CDR3 nucleotide sequence: TGTGCCACCGCTCCCGTCCCGGGAACAGGGCATTCACCCCTCCACTTT.

The CDR3, as DNA: TGTGCCAGCAGTTTACGGACTAGCGGGGGAGGAGGGGATACGCAGTATTTT. Its translation is CASSLRTSGGGGDTQYF. The V call is TRBV27, the J call TRBJ2-3; the match to TRBD2 covers 13 bases. The germline CDR1 and CDR2 sequences are MNHEY and SMNVEV (reference sequence). This CDR3 is built from 17 residues. J was trimmed by 6 bases and V by 2 bases; bases with no gene match: 8.

This clone was seen just once. The chain uses TRBV5-1 and TRBJ1-1; D remains ambiguous. This CDR3 has 14 amino acids. The V end was cut by 0 bases, the J end by 0 bases, with 6 bases between. CDR1 and CDR2 (germline): SGHRS, YFSETQ. The CDR3 coding sequence is TGCGCCAGCAGCTTGGGCCAGATGAACACTGAAGCTTTCTTT. Translation: CASSLGQMNTEAFF.

The V and J genes are TRBV6-5 and TRBJ2-7; possible D gene TRBD1, 5 bases. CDR1 and CDR2 (germline): MNHEY, SVGAGI. CDR3 size: 16 residues. V lost 2 bases and J lost 3, with 17 bases in between. The CDR3 DNA is TGTGCCAGCAGTTACGGCTCGGCAGGGAAGAACTACGAGCAGTACTTC. Translation gives CASSYGSAGKNYEQYF.

In nucleotides, the CDR3 is TGCGCCAGCAGCTTGGACGGTAGAGCTGAAGCTTTCTTT. Its protein is CASSLDGRAEAFF. The chain combines TRBV5-1 with TRBJ1-1; D is ambiguous. V lost 0 bases and J 6 bases, leaving 9 bases between the germline ends. Germline CDR1 reads SGHRS; CDR2 reads YFSETQ. CDR3 length: 13 amino acids. Complete variable domain (other parts from reference TRBV5-1 and TRBJ1-1): KAGVTQTPRYLIKTRGQQVTLSCSPISGHRSVSWYQQTPGQGLQFLFEYFSETQRNKGNFPGRFSGRQFSNSRSEMNVSTLELGDSALYLCASSLDGRAEAFFGQGTRLTVV.

V and J are TRBV24-1 and TRBJ2-1; 14 bases match TRBD2. Looked up from germline, CDR1 is KGHDR and CDR2 is SFDVKD. This CDR3 region has 13 residues. J was trimmed by 15 bases and V by 10 bases; bases with no gene match: 10. In DNA, the CDR3 is TGTGCCACTTCAGGGACTAGCGGGGGACCCCCGTTCTTC. This sequence encodes CATSGTSGGPPFF.

V and J are TRBV6-1 and TRBJ2-1; maybe TRBD1 (6 bases). Trimming pared 8 bases from V and 3 bases from J, leaving 14 bases between. Germline loops: CDR1 MNHNS, CDR2 SASEGT. CDR3 size: 14 residues. The CDR3 loop reads CASGMRGNYNEQFF. Written as DNA, the CDR3 is TGTGCCAGCGGGATGAGGGGGAACTACAATGAGCAGTTCTTC.

The genes are TRBV12-3 or TRBV12-4 and TRBJ2-7, with D possibly being TRBD2 (7 bases). V dropped 6 bases and J dropped 7 bases, with 13 bases sitting between them. The CDR3 consists of 12 residues. This CDR3 is CASSLRGGEQYF. The CDR3 DNA reads TGTGCCAGCAGCCTAAGGGGGGGGGAGCAGTACTTC.

The chain couples TRBV3-1 (or the pseudogene TRBV3-2) to TRBJ2-4; D not resolved. The length of the CDR3 is 12 residues. The V end was cut by 4 bases, the J end by 10 bases, with 11 bases between. Germline V gene data show CDR1 as LGHDT and CDR2 as YNNKEL (reference sequence). CDR3 loop: CASSPPGWIQYF. The CDR3 nucleotides read TGTGCCAGCAGCCCCCCGGGTTGGATTCAGTACTTC.

The table lists this clone with a count of one. V and J are TRBV4-2 and TRBJ1-4; a weak D match, TRBD1 (6 bases). CDR3 size: 16 residues. Trimming shortened V by 4 bases and J by 7 bases, and 19 bases separated the two germline ends. CDR1 and CDR2 from the germline V gene are LGHNA and YNFKEQ. The CDR3 bases are TGTGCCAGCAGCCGCCCCGGGGCAGGGGCGGGTGAAAAACTGTTTTTT. This encodes CASSRPGAGAGEKLFF.

This chain connects TRBV19 to TRBJ1-5, with a weak D call TRBD1 (6 bases). The V gene lost 0 bases and the J gene lost 0 bases, with 9 bases spanning the gap. CDR1 is LNHDA and CDR2 is SQIVND in the germline V gene (reference sequence). The length of the CDR3 is 16 residues. The CDR3 here is CASSIDHRASNQPQHF. The DNA of the CDR3 is TGTGCCAGTAGTATAGATCACAGGGCTAGCAATCAGCCCCAGCATTTT.

The V gene is TRBV5-1, the J gene TRBJ2-3; 9 bases agree with TRBD2. Germline lookup yields CDR1 SGHRS and CDR2 YFSETQ. J lost 5 bases, V lost 0 bases, and 1 base had no gene match. The CDR3 loop spans 14 amino acids. The CDR3 region is CASSLVAGVDTQYF. CDR3 nucleotide sequence: TGCGCCAGCAGCTTGGTAGCGGGGGTAGATACGCAGTATTTT. Filled out from reference TRBV5-1 and TRBJ2-3, the complete variable domain reads KAGVTQTPRYLIKTRGQQVTLSCSPISGHRSVSWYQQTPGQGLQFLFEYFSETQRNKGNFPGRFSGRQFSNSRSEMNVSTLELGDSALYLCASSLVAGVDTQYFGPGTRLTVL.

The chain recombines TRBV19 with TRBJ2-7; TRBD1 aligns across 10 bases. The length of the CDR3 is 15 residues. Germline CDR1 and CDR2: LNHDA and SQIVND (reference sequence). V dropped 5 bases and J dropped 1; count of bases not matched to a gene: 5. The chain's CDR3 is CASSLGQGGSYEQYF. Here the CDR3 DNA reads TGTGCCAGTAGTTTAGGACAGGGGGGATCCTACGAGCAGTACTTC.

Remarks on this clone: Its ends do not fully match the called genes, so a read error is possible. This CDR3 is CASSSAQQHRWAF. As DNA, the CDR3 is TGTGCCAGCAGCTCCGCTCAACAACACAGGTGGGCGTTT. The chain carries TRBV11-2 and TRBJ1-3; a weak D match, TRBD1 (5 bases). The CDR3 is 13 residues long. Per the germline V gene, CDR1 is SGHAT and CDR2 is FQNNGV.

The chain uses TRBV3-1 (or the pseudogene TRBV3-2) and TRBJ1-5; D is unresolved. The CDR3 totals 16 residues. From germline, CDR1 is LGHDT and CDR2 YNNKEL (reference sequence). Trimming took off 0 bases at V and 0 bases at J, with 9 bases between the two ends. The CDR3 nucleotides are TGTGCCAGCAGCCAAGATAGTGCCGGTAGCAATCAGCCCCAGCATTTT. Translating gives CASSQDSAGSNQPQHF.

The genes are TRBV15 and TRBJ2-3; 7 positions match TRBD2. This CDR3 comprises 18 residues. CDR1 is LNHNV and CDR2 is YYDKDF in the germline V gene (reference sequence). V gave up 1 base and J gave up 4 bases; unmatched junction bases: 14. This chain's CDR3 is CATSRGQHSGADSDTQYF. CDR3 in DNA: TGTGCCACCAGCAGAGGACAACACAGCGGGGCCGATTCAGATACGCAGTATTTT.

The rearrangement uses TRBV6-5 and TRBJ2-7; tentatively, D is TRBD2 (6 bases). This CDR3 comprises 13 residues. V gave up 7 bases and J gave up 3 bases, with 13 bases separating them. Germline CDR1 is MNHEY and CDR2 is SVGAGI. In DNA form, the CDR3 reads TGTGCCAGCACCATGGGCGGGGACTACGAGCAGTACTTC. This gives the protein CASTMGGDYEQYF.

The chain recombines TRBV10-1 with TRBJ2-3, with D possibly matching TRBD1 (6 bases). The CDR3 has 15 amino acids. The germline V gene encodes CDR1 WNHNN and CDR2 SYGVQD (reference sequence). Trimming took 5 bases from V and 4 from J, leaving 16 bases between them. In DNA form, the CDR3 reads TGCGCCAGCAGTTCGGGACAATTCGAGGCAGATACGCAGTATTTT. Its protein is CASSSGQFEADTQYF.

CDR3 residues: CASSLEGGGGYTF. The CDR3 nucleotides read TGTGCCAGCAGCTTAGAGGGAGGGGGAGGCTACACCTTC. The genes are TRBV7-8 and TRBJ1-2; TRBD1 might be the D (6 bases). V shed 1 base and J shed 8 bases, with 11 bases lying between them. Germline V lookup: CDR1 SGHVS, CDR2 FQNEAQ. This CDR3 region has 13 residues. Complete variable domain (other parts from reference TRBV7-8 and TRBJ1-2): GAGVSQSPRYKVAKRGQDVALRCDPISGHVSLFWYQQALGQGPEFLTYFQNEAQLDKSGLPSDRFFAERPEGSVSTLKIQRTQQEDSAVYLCASSLEGGGGYTFGSGTRLTVV.

The CDR3 is CASSSTGGYTEAFF. DNA for the CDR3: TGTGCCAGCAGTAGTACAGGGGGATATACTGAAGCTTTCTTT. This chain connects TRBV6-5 to TRBJ1-1; the match to TRBD1 covers 8 bases. Germline values: CDR1 MNHEY, CDR2 SVGAGI. CDR3 length: 14 residues. After removal of 5 bases from V and 5 bases from J, the junction contained 7 bases not matched to a gene.

The chain has TRBV4-2 and TRBJ2-3; D not resolved. Germline loops: CDR1 LGHNA, CDR2 YNFKEQ. The V and J ends lost 0 bases and 0 bases respectively, with 4 bases between them. This CDR3 contains 14 residues. The CDR3 region is CASSQDLSTDTQYF. CDR3 bases: TGTGCCAGCAGCCAAGATCTGAGCACAGATACGCAGTATTTT.

The rearrangement joins TRBV5-5 to TRBJ2-7; maybe TRBD1 (5 bases). With 4 bases removed from V and 0 bases from J, the gap between germline ends came to 8 bases. The germline gives CDR1 SGHKS, CDR2 YYEKEE (reference sequence). The CDR3 sequence is 13 residues long. CDR3: CASSLGVSYEQYF. The CDR3 nucleotides read TGTGCCAGCAGCCTAGGGGTCTCCTACGAGCAGTACTTC. Looking up the rest from reference TRBV5-5 and TRBJ2-7 gives the full variable domain: DAGVTQSPTHLIKTRGQQVTLRCSPISGHKSVSWYQQVLGQGPQFIFQYYEKEERGRGNFPDRFSARQFPNYSSELNVNALLLGDSALYLCASSLGVSYEQYFGPGTRLTVT.

V and J are TRBV11-3 and TRBJ2-7, with 7 bases matching TRBD1. V was pared by 8 bases and J by 6 bases, with 10 bases of the junction left unmatched. Germline V CDR1 and CDR2: SGHNT, YENEEA. There are 13 residues in the CDR3. CDR3 sequence (DNA): TGTGCCAGCGCTAGGGACAGCCGCTCCGAGCAGTACTTC. Translated, it gives CASARDSRSEQYF.

This clone was seen only once. The genes are TRBV2 and TRBJ2-3, with a possible D match to TRBD2 (6 bases). The CDR3 is made up of 15 amino acids. From germline, CDR1 is SNHLY and CDR2 FYNNEI. Trimming removed 6 bases at V and 2 bases at J, with 15 bases between. CDR3 nucleotides: TGTGCCAGCAGATCGAGCGGGCGGATCACAGATACGCAGTATTTT. It yields the protein CASRSSGRITDTQYF.

V usage is TRBV6-6 and J usage is TRBJ2-7; 8 positions agree with TRBD1. CDR1 MNHNY and CDR2 SVGAGI come from the germline V gene (reference sequence). J gave up 1 base and V 2 bases, and 7 bases lay outside the gene matches. The CDR3 has 16 amino acids. CDR3 amino acids: CASSYPTGTGSYEQYF. As DNA, the CDR3 is TGTGCCAGCAGTTACCCTACAGGGACAGGATCCTACGAGCAGTACTTC.

J is TRBJ2-1 and V is TRBV15, with D possibly matching TRBD1 (7 bases). Germline values: CDR1 LNHNV, CDR2 YYDKDF (reference sequence). The V and J ends lost 0 bases and 5 bases respectively, with 14 bases between them. This CDR3 is built from 16 residues. Here the CDR3 DNA reads TGTGCCACCAGCAGAGATCCGACAGGGAGGAACAATGAGCAGTTCTTC. Encoded protein: CATSRDPTGRNNEQFF.

This sequence joins TRBV5-1 and TRBJ1-4; 9 bases are a match to TRBD1. This CDR3 has 15 residues. V lost 1 base, J lost 7 bases, and 5 bases stayed unmatched. CDR1 SGHRS and CDR2 YFSETQ come from the germline V gene. This chain's CDR3 is CASSLTGGASEKLFF. DNA for the CDR3: TGCGCCAGCAGCTTGACAGGGGGCGCGAGTGAAAAACTGTTTTTT.